A single sample gave rise to the 17 T cell receptor beta chains below, sequenced in a study of cytomegalovirus exposure and HLA in healthy donors. Primers: 60 Vbeta forward and 13 Jbeta reverse. Assay: immunoSEQ multiplex PCR; the TCRdb copy retains only in-frame clones and omits some. Of 160,000 or so clones in the sample, around 79% were seen once. The sample consisted of PBMCs. The receptor source for this set is a man aged 35 to 55 in good health and CMV-seropositive.

This clone was recorded a few times. The J gene is TRBJ2-1, the V gene TRBV5-1; maybe TRBD2 (6 bases). The CDR3 runs 15 residues. Trimming removed 0 bases from V and 2 bases from J, with 9 bases in between. CDR1 and CDR2 (germline): SGHRS, YFSETQ. Here the CDR3 DNA reads TGCGCCAGCAGCTTGGTCGCGGGACCCTACAATGAGCAGTTCTTC. Protein sequence: CASSLVAGPYNEQFF. Using reference TRBV5-1 and TRBJ2-1 for the parts outside the CDR3, the full variable domain is KAGVTQTPRYLIKTRGQQVTLSCSPISGHRSVSWYQQTPGQGLQFLFEYFSETQRNKGNFPGRFSGRQFSNSRSEMNVSTLELGDSALYLCASSLVAGPYNEQFFGPGTRLTVL.

The genes are TRBV5-6 and TRBJ1-2, with D possibly matching TRBD1 (6 bases). In germline, CDR1 is SGHDT, CDR2 YYEEEE. V was trimmed by 1 base and J by 4 bases, leaving 8 bases between them. CDR3 size: 13 residues. The CDR3 DNA is TGTGCCAGCAGCTTGTCACAGGGCTATGGCTACACCTTC. It encodes CASSLSQGYGYTF. Full variable domain (remainder filled in from reference TRBV5-6 and TRBJ1-2): DAGVTQSPTHLIKTRGQQVTLRCSPKSGHDTVSWYQQALGQGPQFIFQYYEEEERQRGNFPDRFSGHQFPNYSSELNVNALLLGDSALYLCASSLSQGYGYTFGSGTRLTVV.

The V gene is TRBV4-2, the J gene TRBJ2-1; TRBD2 might be the D (6 bases). V was shortened by 0 bases and J by 0 bases, with 12 bases between the two germline ends. This CDR3 is built from 17 residues. CDR1 is LGHNA and CDR2 is YNFKEQ in the germline V gene. This CDR3 reads CASSQEPSVSSYNEQFF. CDR3 bases: TGTGCCAGCAGCCAAGAGCCTAGCGTAAGCTCCTACAATGAGCAGTTCTTC.

The chain recombines TRBV13 with TRBJ2-5; possibly TRBD2 for D (6 bases). The CDR3 has 14 residues. V was cut by 5 bases and J by 2 bases, with 12 bases left in between. Germline V gives CDR1 PRHDT, CDR2 FYEKMQ (reference sequence). This CDR3 reads CASSPLGGQETQYF. DNA for the CDR3: TGTGCCAGCAGCCCCTTGGGAGGACAAGAGACCCAGTACTTC.

The chain links TRBV2 to TRBJ1-1; 8 bases map to TRBD1. V shed 6 bases and J 5 bases; nucleotides not matched to a gene: 8. Germline assignment: CDR1 SNHLY and CDR2 FYNNEI. This CDR3 has 14 residues. In nucleotides, the CDR3 is TGTGCCAGCAGCTTACAGGGGGTGGGTACTGAAGCTTTCTTT. Protein sequence: CASSLQGVGTEAFF.

This chain uses TRBV18 with TRBJ2-4, with D unclear. Germline V gene lookup returns CDR1 KGHSH and CDR2 LQKENI. The length of the CDR3 is 14 residues. V lost 3 bases, J lost 0 bases, and 6 bases lay in between. In DNA form, the CDR3 reads TGTGCCAGCTCACCCTCGGGAGCCAAAAACATTCAGTACTTC. This gives the protein CASSPSGAKNIQYF.

V and J are TRBV5-1 and TRBJ2-1; 9 nucleotides match TRBD2. This CDR3 region has 14 residues. The germline CDR1 and CDR2 sequences are SGHRS and YFSETQ. V was clipped by 3 bases and J by 3 bases; unmatched bases: 1. The CDR3 coding sequence is TGCGCCAGCAGCTCTAGCGGGGACTACAATGAGCAGTTCTTC. This sequence encodes CASSSSGDYNEQFF.

The chain combines TRBV28 with TRBJ1-1, with 10 bases that match TRBD1. From germline, CDR1 is MDHEN and CDR2 SYDVKM. Unmatched junction bases numbered 11, after V lost 5 bases and J lost 2 bases. The CDR3 is 17 amino acids. CDR3 bases: TGTGCCAGCAGTCCCCGACAGGGGGCAGTGGGAAACACTGAAGCTTTCTTT. Its protein is CASSPRQGAVGNTEAFF.

This chain joins TRBV29-1 and TRBJ2-2; D is undetermined. Germline V CDR1 and CDR2: SQVTM, ANQGSEA. This CDR3 has 13 residues. V lost 5 bases and J 4 bases, leaving 11 bases between the germline ends. The CDR3 is CSVSEAFTGELFF. The CDR3 DNA follows: TGCAGCGTTTCAGAGGCCTTCACCGGGGAGCTGTTTTTT.

The rearrangement links TRBV7-9 to TRBJ2-2; 16 bases fit TRBD2. The CDR3 loop spans 18 amino acids. Unmatched junction bases numbered 14, after V lost 10 bases and J lost 6 bases. Per the germline V gene, CDR1 is SEHNR and CDR2 is FQNEAQ (reference sequence). DNA of the CDR3: TGTGCCACCACCGGGACTAGCGGGAGGGCCGGTAGCGCCGGGGAGCTGTTTTTT. Amino acids: CATTGTSGRAGSAGELFF.

This clone has only a few counts. The chain has TRBV5-1 and TRBJ2-3; D may be TRBD2 (5 bases). V gave up 4 bases and J gave up 4 bases, with 13 bases separating them. CDR3 length: 14 residues. Germline-derived CDR1 and CDR2 are SGHRS and YFSETQ. CDR3 nucleotide sequence: TGCGCCAGCAGCCGCACGGGATCAGCAGATACGCAGTATTTT. Translated, it gives CASSRTGSADTQYF.

This clone has more than one count but fewer than ten. The V call is TRBV11-1, the J call TRBJ1-1; D possibly corresponds to TRBD1 (5 bases). Trimming stripped 3 bases from V and 4 bases from J, with 9 bases between. The CDR3 totals 13 residues. The V gene's germline CDR1 is SGHAT and CDR2 FQDESV (reference sequence). As DNA, the CDR3 is TGTGCCAGCAGCTTTCAGGGTCGCACTGAAGCTTTCTTT. Protein product: CASSFQGRTEAFF. Full variable domain (remainder filled in from reference TRBV11-1 and TRBJ1-1): EAEVAQSPRYKITEKSQAVAFWCDPISGHATLYWYRQILGQGPELLVQFQDESVVDDSQLPKDRFSAERLKGVDSTLKIQPAELGDSAMYLCASSFQGRTEAFFGQGTRLTVV.

This clone came up once. A junction end diverges from the germline sequence, so it may reflect a read error. CDR3 protein: CASSSWGGSSGANGLTF. The CDR3 nucleotides are TGTGCCAGCAGCTCCTGGGGGGGGAGCTCTGGGGCCAACGGCCTGACTTTC. V usage is TRBV7-9 and J usage is TRBJ2-6, with 7 bases aligning to TRBD2. Per germline, CDR1 SEHNR and CDR2 FQNEAQ (reference sequence). The CDR3 runs 17 residues.

CDR3 protein: CASSPEGVGEAFF. For the CDR3, the DNA is TGTGCCAGCTCACCAGAGGGAGTAGGCGAAGCTTTCTTT. The gene calls are TRBV18 and TRBJ1-1; the D is unclear. The CDR3 sequence is 13 residues long. CDR1 KGHSH and CDR2 LQKENI come from the germline V gene. The germline V and J ends were trimmed by 2 bases and 8 bases, with 12 bases remaining between them.

Only a few counts were recorded for this clone. V gene TRBV10-2 combines with J gene TRBJ2-1; D uncertain. V was shortened by 6 bases and J by 0 bases, with 18 bases between the two germline ends. The CDR3 consists of 17 residues. In germline, CDR1 is WSHSY, CDR2 SAAADI. CDR3 residues: CASRPPAQRLSYNEQFF. The CDR3 nucleotides read TGCGCCAGCAGACCACCGGCCCAGCGCCTCTCCTACAATGAGCAGTTCTTC.

The chain recombines TRBV28 with TRBJ1-5; TRBD1 matches at 7 bases. V gave up 0 bases and J gave up 4 bases; unmatched junction bases: 6. The CDR3 runs to 16 residues. In germline, CDR1 is MDHEN, CDR2 SYDVKM. CDR3 nucleotide sequence: TGTGCCAGCAGTTTATGGAAGGGGGCTGGGAATCAGCCCCAGCATTTT. Translating it yields CASSLWKGAGNQPQHF.

The chain uses TRBV7-3 and TRBJ1-1; 9 positions match TRBD1. This CDR3 is 15 amino acids long. Unmatched junction bases numbered 4, after V lost 4 bases and J lost 1 base. CDR1 is SGHTA, CDR2 FQGTGA, per germline. The CDR3 DNA follows: TGTGCCAGCAGCTCCGGGACAGGGTCGAACACTGAAGCTTTCTTT. Protein sequence: CASSSGTGSNTEAFF.